This entry lists 25 T cell receptor beta chains sequenced from one sample in a study of T cell responses to AZD1222 COVID-19 vaccine listed by TCRdb under 2021. Library method: the immunoSEQ multiplex PCR assay. Here the immuneACCESS table is served through TCRdb, limited to in-frame sequences with V and J called. Missing clones are a known gap in these copies; in checked studies unresolved V genes cover under half, and the rest lacks a known reason. In this sample the table shows about 100,000 clones, more than 75% of which occur a single time. Jointly, the top ten make up 16% of the sample. The time point label corresponds to: baseline before first vaccination. Here the sequenced sample was peripheral blood, taken on day 0 of AZD1222 vaccination. The receptors here all came from an adult in good health.

The V call is TRBV18, the J call TRBJ2-6; TRBD1 matches at 8 bases. Germline V gene sequence: CDR1 KGHSH, CDR2 LQKENI. V trimming: 4 bases; J trimming: 9 bases; junction bases outside the gene matches: 5. The CDR3 is made up of 14 amino acids. The CDR3 loop reads CASSQDREVNVLTF. The CDR3 DNA reads as TGTGCCAGCTCACAGGACAGGGAGGTCAACGTCCTGACTTTC. Complete variable domain (other parts from reference TRBV18 and TRBJ2-6): NAGVMQNPRHLVRRRGQEARLRCSPMKGHSHVYWYRQLPEEGLKFMVYLQKENIIDESGMPKERFSAEFPKEGPSILRIQQVVRGDSAAYFCASSQDREVNVLTFGAGSRLTVL.

This chain uses TRBV6-5 with TRBJ1-5; no definite D call. The CDR3 sequence is 14 residues long. CDR1 is MNHEY, CDR2 SVGAGI, per germline. Trimming removed 5 bases from V and 1 base from J, with 9 bases in between. DNA for the CDR3: TGTGCCAGCAGTAGAAGGGAGAGCAATCAGCCCCAGCATTTT. It yields the protein CASSRRESNQPQHF.

V gene TRBV2 combines with J gene TRBJ1-1; no definite D call. Germline CDR1 and CDR2: SNHLY and FYNNEI. The CDR3 is made up of 12 amino acids. The V end lost 6 bases, the J end lost 6 bases, and 11 bases lay between the germline ends. In nucleotides, the CDR3 is TGTGCCAGCAGGGATCGAAGCGCTGAAGCTTTCTTT. It yields the protein CASRDRSAEAFF.

This chain connects TRBV2 to TRBJ1-5; the D is unclear. The V and J ends lost 4 bases and 4 bases respectively, with 11 bases between them. The CDR3 sequence is 14 residues long. CDR1 is SNHLY, CDR2 FYNNEI, per germline. CDR3 in DNA: TGTGCCAGCAGTGGAGGGTTTGGTAATCAGCCCCAGCATTTT. Encoded protein: CASSGGFGNQPQHF.

The chain employs TRBV6-2 or TRBV6-3 and TRBJ2-1; 8 nucleotides match TRBD2. The CDR3 length is 15 residues. Per the germline V gene, CDR1 is MNHEY and CDR2 is SVGEGT. With V trimmed by 3 bases and J by 4 bases, 5 bases remained unmatched. The CDR3 spells CASSYLTSGYNEQFF. In DNA form, the CDR3 reads TGTGCCAGCAGTTATTTAACTAGCGGATACAATGAGCAGTTCTTC.

This chain connects TRBV5-6 to TRBJ2-7; D gene ambiguous. The CDR3 is made up of 13 amino acids. Looked up from germline, CDR1 is SGHDT and CDR2 is YYEEEE. V lost 4 bases and J lost 4, with 12 bases in between. CDR3 coding DNA: TGTGCCAGCAGCCCTTCGAACCCGTACGAGCAGTACTTC. It specifies CASSPSNPYEQYF.

This chain joins TRBV5-5 and TRBJ2-1; D may be TRBD1 or TRBD2 (5 bases each). CDR1 and CDR2 from the germline V gene are SGHKS and YYEKEE (reference sequence). The CDR3 has 16 amino acids. V lost 5 bases, J lost 2 bases, and 17 bases lay in between. The CDR3: CASSLGWGKTYNEQFF. The DNA for the CDR3 is TGTGCCAGCAGTCTGGGGTGGGGGAAAACCTACAATGAGCAGTTCTTC.

The chain employs TRBV6-5 and TRBJ2-2; D is unclear. Trimming shortened V by 3 bases and J by 13 bases, and 9 bases separated the two germline ends. The CDR3 sequence is 11 residues long. Germline V gene lookup returns CDR1 MNHEY and CDR2 SVGAGI. The CDR3 loop is CASSYSSALFF. Written as DNA, the CDR3 is TGTGCCAGCAGTTATTCGTCTGCGCTGTTTTTT.

The genes are TRBV3-1 (or the pseudogene TRBV3-2) and TRBJ1-4; TRBD1 agrees at 10 bases. CDR3 length: 15 residues. Per germline, CDR1 LGHDT and CDR2 YNNKEL (reference sequence). The trim removed 2 bases at V and 7 bases at J, leaving 4 bases unmatched. CDR3 sequence (DNA): TGTGCCAGCAGCCAATACGACAGGGGGCTTGAAAAACTGTTTTTT. Its protein product is CASSQYDRGLEKLFF.

V and J are TRBV7-9 and TRBJ2-7, with D perhaps matching TRBD1 (6 bases). Germline-derived CDR1 and CDR2 are SEHNR and FQNEAQ (reference sequence). Trimming left V 1 base short and J 2 bases short, with 12 bases between. The CDR3 is 15 amino acids. The CDR3 region is CASSLVGTTPYEQYF. For the CDR3, the DNA is TGTGCCAGCAGCTTAGTGGGGACAACCCCCTACGAGCAGTACTTC.

This chain links TRBV28 with TRBJ2-7; D is possibly TRBD1 or TRBD2 (5 bases each). Germline-derived CDR1 and CDR2 are MDHEN and SYDVKM. Deletions cut 5 bases from V and 2 bases from J, with 16 bases between. The CDR3 spans 15 residues. The CDR3 bases are TGTGCCAGCAGTGAGTGGGGGAAAAGGACCTACGAGCAGTACTTC. It codes for CASSEWGKRTYEQYF.

The V and J genes are TRBV19 and TRBJ2-7; D may be TRBD1 (6 bases). The length of the CDR3 is 14 residues. With 3 bases removed from V and 1 base from J, the gap between germline ends came to 10 bases. Germline V gene data show CDR1 as LNHDA and CDR2 as SQIVND (reference sequence). The CDR3 region is CASSISGTSYEQYF. The CDR3 bases are TGTGCCAGTAGTATTTCCGGGACATCCTACGAGCAGTACTTC. The whole variable domain, filled in from reference TRBV19 and TRBJ2-7, reads DGGITQSPKYLFRKEGQNVTLSCEQNLNHDAMYWYRQDPGQGLRLIYYSQIVNDFQKGDIAEGYSVSREKKESFPLTVTSAQKNPTAFYLCASSISGTSYEQYFGPGTRLTVT.

The V and J genes are TRBV18 and TRBJ2-1, with TRBD2 matching 7 bases. Germline V gene lookup returns CDR1 KGHSH and CDR2 LQKENI. The CDR3 runs 17 residues. V lost 1 base and J lost 0; bases outside the gene matches: 6. The CDR3: CASSPRTLAASYNEQFF. CDR3 in DNA: TGTGCCAGCTCACCACGGACTCTAGCGGCCTCCTACAATGAGCAGTTCTTC.

The chain employs TRBV6-5 and TRBJ1-1; possible D gene TRBD1, 5 bases. The ends were cut back, 7 bases at V and 3 bases at J, with 12 bases in the middle. The germline V gene encodes CDR1 MNHEY and CDR2 SVGAGI. The CDR3 runs 13 residues. The CDR3 region is CASTPRGDTEAFF. CDR3 in DNA: TGTGCCAGCACCCCTCGAGGGGACACTGAAGCTTTCTTT.

The chain employs TRBV6-2 or TRBV6-3 and TRBJ2-7; no definite D call. Germline values: CDR1 MNHEY, CDR2 SVGEGT. The CDR3 has 11 amino acids. V shed 4 bases and J shed 2 bases, with 3 bases lying between them. This chain's CDR3 is CASSWAYEQYF. DNA for the CDR3: TGTGCCAGCAGTTGGGCCTACGAGCAGTACTTC.

The chain links TRBV14 to TRBJ2-7, with TRBD2 identical over 9 bases. The CDR3 contains 15 residues. The germline gives CDR1 SGHDN, CDR2 FVKESK. V lost 2 bases to trimming and J lost 4 bases; unmatched junction nucleotides: 6. The CDR3 reads CASSQIAGEGYEQYF. The CDR3 DNA follows: TGTGCCAGCAGCCAAATAGCGGGAGAAGGTTACGAGCAGTACTTC. Drawing the rest from reference TRBV14 and TRBJ2-7, the complete variable domain is EAGVTQFPSHSVIEKGQTVTLRCDPISGHDNLYWYRRVMGKEIKFLLHFVKESKQDESGMPNNRFLAERTGGTYSTLKVQPAELEDSGVYFCASSQIAGEGYEQYFGPGTRLTVT.

The chain couples TRBV6-1 to TRBJ1-2; possible D gene TRBD1, 5 bases. The germline V gene has CDR1 MNHNS and CDR2 SASEGT. This CDR3 is built from 15 residues. Trimming pared 0 bases from V and 3 bases from J, leaving 11 bases between. CDR3 residues: CASSEAPGTYYGYTF. The CDR3 bases are TGTGCCAGCAGTGAAGCACCCGGGACCTACTATGGCTACACCTTC.

The J gene is TRBJ2-1, the V gene TRBV7-8; D not certain. V dropped 4 bases and J dropped 8 bases, with 9 bases sitting between them. The CDR3 totals 12 residues. CDR1 SGHVS and CDR2 FQNEAQ come from the germline V gene. In DNA, the CDR3 is TGTGCCAGCAGCTCCTATAGCTATGAGCAGTTCTTC. Translating it yields CASSSYSYEQFF.

The chain joins TRBV3-1 (or the pseudogene TRBV3-2) to TRBJ2-7; D unclear. The CDR3 has 12 amino acids. Germline CDR1 LGHDT, CDR2 YNNKEL (reference sequence). V was shortened by 3 bases and J by 3 bases, with 6 bases between the two germline ends. The CDR3 protein is CASSQGLYEQYF. CDR3 nucleotide sequence: TGTGCCAGCAGCCAGGGTCTCTACGAGCAGTACTTC.

This chain connects TRBV19 to TRBJ2-1; 9 nucleotides match TRBD1. The CDR3 runs 16 residues. V was pared by 4 bases and J by 6 bases, with 10 bases of the junction left unmatched. Germline lookup yields CDR1 LNHDA and CDR2 SQIVND (reference sequence). CDR3: CASSRAGTGYANEQFF. CDR3 in DNA: TGTGCCAGTAGTAGAGCCGGGACAGGGTATGCCAATGAGCAGTTCTTC. The entire variable domain, with the rest obtained from reference TRBV19 and TRBJ2-1, is as follows: DGGITQSPKYLFRKEGQNVTLSCEQNLNHDAMYWYRQDPGQGLRLIYYSQIVNDFQKGDIAEGYSVSREKKESFPLTVTSAQKNPTAFYLCASSRAGTGYANEQFFGPGTRLTVL.

This clone was found once. V and J are TRBV27 and TRBJ2-7, with 7 bases aligning to TRBD2. CDR1 and CDR2 from the germline V gene are MNHEY and SMNVEV (reference sequence). Trimming cost V 8 bases and J 6 bases; bases outside gene matches: 7. The CDR3 loop spans 12 amino acids. CDR3: CASGRGVVEQYF. The CDR3 region has the DNA TGTGCCAGCGGGAGGGGTGTGGTCGAGCAGTACTTC.

This clone appeared a single time. The gene calls are TRBV5-1 and TRBJ1-4, with 8 bases that match TRBD1. Per germline, CDR1 SGHRS and CDR2 YFSETQ. CDR3 length equals 15 residues. V shed 4 bases and J 8 bases; nucleotides not matched to a gene: 10. The DNA for the CDR3 is TGCGCCAGCAGCCGGGCAGGGGGCGCAGGGGAAAAACTGTTTTTT. Translated: CASSRAGGAGEKLFF. Full variable domain (remainder filled in from reference TRBV5-1 and TRBJ1-4): KAGVTQTPRYLIKTRGQQVTLSCSPISGHRSVSWYQQTPGQGLQFLFEYFSETQRNKGNFPGRFSGRQFSNSRSEMNVSTLELGDSALYLCASSRAGGAGEKLFFGSGTQLSVL.

V gene TRBV19 combines with J gene TRBJ2-5, with D tentatively TRBD1 (6 bases). Germline CDR1 and CDR2: LNHDA and SQIVND (reference sequence). CDR3 length: 13 amino acids. V lost 7 bases and J 6 bases, leaving 15 bases between the germline ends. DNA of the CDR3: TGTGCCAGTAATCAGGGGTTGTTGAAGACCCAGTACTTC. It encodes CASNQGLLKTQYF.

CDR3 residues: CASSSGLTGELFF. The CDR3 nucleotides read TGTGCCAGCAGCTCGGGACTCACCGGGGAGCTGTTTTTT. V usage is TRBV5-4 and J usage is TRBJ2-2, with D possibly being TRBD2 (6 bases). Germline-derived CDR1 and CDR2 are SGHNT and YYREEE (reference sequence). This CDR3 has 13 amino acids. The germline V and J ends were trimmed by 3 bases and 4 bases, with 7 bases remaining between them.

J is TRBJ1-2 and V is TRBV6-5; 10 bases agree with TRBD1. Trimming at V came to 6 bases and at J to 8 bases, leaving 12 bases not matched to a gene. This CDR3 comprises 15 residues. Germline V gene data show CDR1 as MNHEY and CDR2 as SVGAGI. Written as DNA, the CDR3 is TGTGCCAGCAGCCCACCTCGACAGGGGGCGGGGGGCTACACCTTC. This encodes CASSPPRQGAGGYTF.